This T cell receptor (beta chain) emerged from a study of T cell responses to AZD1222 COVID-19 vaccine. Overall study findings and caveats: The donor cohort was predominantly white British with a female majority, and clonal diversity may have been underestimated.

Using immunoSEQ multiplex PCR, the repertoire was profiled, and TCRdb retains in-frame clones only, with some absent. The sample carries roughly 76,000 clones, 86% recorded once. As to this clone: Its matching antigen is unknown.

The V segment lost 4 bases and the J segment 6 bases; nucleotides outside the gene matches: 17. The CDR3 extends over 18 amino acids. Germline CDR1 is MGHDK and CDR2 is SYGVNS. The source was peripheral blood, collected on day 0 of AZD1222 vaccination. The clonotype originates from an adult in good health. The chain is built from TRBV25-1 and TRBJ2-4, with 8 bases fitting TRBD2. The CDR3 coding sequence is TGTGCCAGCAGTGGGGAGCGGGAGAAGTGGGGACTGGGAAACATTCAGTACTTC. Its translation is CASSGEREKWGLGNIQYF.